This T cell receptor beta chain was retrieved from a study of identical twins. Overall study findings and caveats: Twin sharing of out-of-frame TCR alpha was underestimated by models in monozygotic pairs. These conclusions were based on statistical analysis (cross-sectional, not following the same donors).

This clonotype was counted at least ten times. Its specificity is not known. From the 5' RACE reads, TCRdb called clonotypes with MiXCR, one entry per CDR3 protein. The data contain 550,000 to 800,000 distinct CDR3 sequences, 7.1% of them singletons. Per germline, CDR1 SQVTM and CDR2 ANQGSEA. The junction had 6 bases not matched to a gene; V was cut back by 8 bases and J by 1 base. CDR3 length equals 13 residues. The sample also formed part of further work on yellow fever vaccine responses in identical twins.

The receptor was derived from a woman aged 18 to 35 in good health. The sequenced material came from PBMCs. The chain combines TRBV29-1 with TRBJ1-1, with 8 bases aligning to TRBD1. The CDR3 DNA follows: TGCAGCCTTTCACAGGGGGAGAACACTGAAGCTTTCTTT. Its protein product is CSLSQGENTEAFF.